The T cell receptor beta chain under discussion was sequenced for a study of cytomegalovirus exposure and HLA in healthy donors (dated by TCRdb to between 2016 and 2019). Looking at the study overall: The roughly 700 repertoires of the first cohort and the roughly 120 validation repertoires were produced on the same platform, according to a later analysis. The aim of the study was to test whether cataloging public T cell receptors could identify signatures of past pathogen exposure. Along with the roughly 670-subject first cohort, a separate validation cohort of around 120 different subjects was used. The study combined high-throughput TCR immunosequencing, statistical association of individual TCRs with disease status, and machine learning to predict cytomegalovirus infection status.

The germline ends are 13 bases apart after V is trimmed by 8 bases and J by 8 bases. Its CDR3 holds 13 amino acids, cysteine through phenylalanine. Of all the DNA, just the CDR3 is kept, 39 bases in frame from base 1. What the research found in general, with its limitations: A few of the identified cytomegalovirus-associated TCR beta chains were confirmed in vitro to be specific for cytomegalovirus antigens. The study listed 164 TCR beta chains as associated with cytomegalovirus. It was suggested by the authors that the approach could potentially be generalized to other disease states and immunological phenotypes. Subsequent analysis determined that TCRs grouped into clusters in the first cohort also showed a tendency toward co-occurrence across the 130 or so validation repertoires, and about 94% of cluster scores exceeded 0. Most TCR sequences were observed very rarely across donors, whereas some public TCRs were present in many individuals. In both the original and validation cohorts, the classifier was reported to diagnose cytomegalovirus status with high specificity and sensitivity. A later analysis lacked HLA typing for the validation cohort, so it scored co-occurrence in that cohort across all 110 or so repertoires.

The donors were included in the validation cohort of over a hundred subjects, a group kept apart from the roughly 670-subject first cohort. Library preparation employed the immunoSEQ multiplex PCR assay. In the paper's pipeline: A statistical classification framework was built to diagnose cytomegalovirus status from the catalog of TCR beta chain sequences. TCRdb took this table from immuneACCESS and kept in-frame rearrangements with V and J called. Such tables lack part of the clones; where checked against another copy, unresolved V genes explain under half of the gap, and the rest is unexplained. That table gives V, J and clone size, and the DNA gave D and trimming. Across this sample there are nearly 110,000 clones, with 88% seen only once. The ten largest clones take up less than 2% of the sample. Concerning this clone: Its cognate antigen has yet to be identified. No per-base quality is available; no much larger clone lies one base away.

The specimen sequenced was PBMCs. This receptor was taken from a woman aged 18-30 years in good health and CMV-seropositive. The receptor chain draws on TRBV23-1 and TRBJ1-6; the D gene is perhaps TRBD1, from 5 matching bases. TRBV23-1 is an ORF, with its function uncertain. For the CDR3, the sequence is CASRWGEHSPLHF. The DNA is as follows: TGCGCCAGCCGGTGGGGGGAACATTCACCCCTCCACTTT.